This T cell receptor (beta chain) was identified during a study of blood T cell repertoires in COVID-19. Study context: COVID-19 samples from acute and convalescent phases originated in the United States, Italy and Spain. From T cells, B-cell-depleted T cells, or PBMCs came the material, which was cDNA or gDNA.

The authors' processing: The assay estimated nucleated cells by amplifying reference gene primers. TCRdb's copy holds only in-frame clones and misses some; the assay was immunoSEQ multiplex PCR. The D gene and trimming were derived from the DNA, and the V and J assignments and clone size from that table. The top ten clones hold 18% of a sample with some 90,000 clones, about 88% of them seen once. V trimming: 6 bases; J trimming: 0 bases; junction bases outside the gene matches: 9. The CDR3 is 16 amino acids. Germline assignment: CDR1 SGDLS and CDR2 YYNGEE. The sequenced sample consisted of peripheral blood. The gene calls are TRBV9 and TRBJ1-3; 7 bases fit TRBD1. This sequence was found in a woman aged 80 or over with acute or convalescent COVID-19. In DNA form, the CDR3 reads TGTGCCAGCAACAAGGGACAGACCAACTCTGGAAACACCATATATTTT. Translating gives CASNKGQTNSGNTIYF.